The entry below gives a single T cell receptor (beta chain) sequence along with its context. The data were taken from a study of blood T cells in healthy people across ages. This CDR3 region has 13 residues. Germline V gene sequence: CDR1 DFQATT, CDR2 SNEGSKA (reference sequence). V was pared by 5 bases and J by 9 bases, with 17 bases between. With a J-beta primer mix and a sample-barcoded 5' primer, a second PCR ran 7 to 11 cycles. Via MiXCR, TCRdb re-called the 5' RACE reads, giving one row per CDR3 protein. The sample holds 550,000 to 600,000 distinct CDR3 sequences, roughly 29% seen once. Sequencing was done on a sample of blood. This chain joins TRBV20-1 and TRBJ2-1, with a possible D match to TRBD1 (6 bases). This TCR was recovered from a woman aged 70 to 79 in good health. CDR3 bases: TGCAGTGCTCCGGAACAGGGCATCGGTGAGCAGTTCTTC. Amino acid sequence: CSAPEQGIGEQFF.